This is a list of T cell receptor beta chains from one sample in a study of blood T cell repertoires in COVID-19. Profiling relied on immunoSEQ multiplex PCR, and the TCRdb table lists in-frame clones only, not all of them. Of roughly 40,000 clones listed, roughly 84% are singletons. The sample consisted of peripheral blood. All receptors come from a woman older than 75 with acute or convalescent COVID-19. The CDR3 runs from the conserved cysteine through the conserved F or W. Fields, in order: CDR3 protein, CDR3 DNA, J gene, D gene, clone size, V gene. D genes are given only for firm matches. Clone size is given for some rows only: seen once, a few or many times, or a class if the clone is expanded.

CDR3aa: CASSPELAGGYEQYF
CDR3nt: TGTGCCAGTAGTCCCGAACTAGCGGGAGGGTACGAGCAGTACTTC
j_gene: TRBJ2-7
d_gene: TRBD2
abundance: NA
v_gene: TRBV19

CDR3aa: CASSPYGQGANQPQHF
CDR3nt: TGTGCCAGCAGCCCTTATGGACAGGGTGCGAATCAGCCCCAGCATTTT
j_gene: TRBJ1-5
d_gene: TRBD1
abundance: NA
v_gene: TRBV5-8

CDR3aa: CATSDIRVSSRPDTQYF
CDR3nt: TGTGCCACCAGTGACATCAGGGTATCTAGTAGGCCAGATACGCAGTATTTT
j_gene: TRBJ2-3
d_gene: NA
abundance: once
v_gene: TRBV24-1

CDR3aa: CASSETGNQPQHF
CDR3nt: TGCGCCAGCAGTGAGACAGGCAATCAGCCCCAGCATTTT
j_gene: TRBJ1-5
d_gene: NA
abundance: few
v_gene: TRBV10-2

CDR3aa: CASSIGGISGNTIYF
CDR3nt: TGTGCCAGCAGCATCGGAGGGATCTCTGGAAACACCATATATTTT
j_gene: TRBJ1-3
d_gene: NA
abundance: NA
v_gene: TRBV7-9

CDR3aa: CASSSGDRGFYSGNTIYF
CDR3nt: TGCGCCAGCAGCTCGGGTGACAGGGGATTTTACTCTGGAAACACCATATATTTT
j_gene: TRBJ1-3
d_gene: TRBD1
abundance: NA
v_gene: TRBV5-1

CDR3aa: CASSQGDSTMGEKLFF
CDR3nt: TGTGCCAGCAGCCAAGGGGACTCGACCATGGGGGAAAAACTGTTTTTT
j_gene: TRBJ1-4
d_gene: NA
abundance: NA
v_gene: TRBV3-1/TRBV3-2

CDR3aa: CASSPLFGSGSLNEQFF
CDR3nt: TGTGCCAGCAGCCCGTTGTTTGGTAGCGGGAGTTTAAATGAGCAGTTCTTC
j_gene: TRBJ2-1
d_gene: TRBD2
abundance: NA
v_gene: TRBV7-9

CDR3aa: CASRPTGQETQYF
CDR3nt: TGTGCCAGCAGACCGACCGGGCAAGAGACCCAGTACTTC
j_gene: TRBJ2-5
d_gene: NA
abundance: NA
v_gene: TRBV6-5

CDR3aa: CASSLLGGKTEKLFF
CDR3nt: TGTGCCAGCAGTTTATTGGGGGGGAAGACTGAAAAACTGTTTTTT
j_gene: TRBJ1-4
d_gene: NA
abundance: once
v_gene: TRBV28

CDR3aa: CASSPLPGQGTSNEKLFF
CDR3nt: TGTGCCAGTAGTCCCTTACCGGGACAGGGGACCTCTAATGAAAAACTGTTTTTT
j_gene: TRBJ1-4
d_gene: TRBD1
abundance: once
v_gene: TRBV19